The next 18 T cell receptor beta chains were all read from a single sample in a study of CD8+ T cells in alopecia areata. The treatment denotes: oral pan-JAK inhibitor, 5-10 mg twice daily. Extracted RNA was reverse transcribed into cDNA, the sequencing template. Profiled with immunoSEQ multiplex PCR; TCRdb holds only in-frame clones, not every one. This sample has about 260,000 clones; 60% occur once, and the top ten carry 0.75% to 0.95%. Material: CD4+ T cells sorted from blood, obtained at week 52, from a patient treated with tofacitinib. The origin of the receptors is a human donor with alopecia areata.

The count of this clone is one. The J gene is TRBJ1-2, the V gene TRBV9, with no clear D. V shed 4 bases and J shed 0 bases, with 10 bases lying between them. Germline CDR1 SGDLS, CDR2 YYNGEE. This CDR3 is 14 amino acids long. CDR3 sequence reads: CASSFRASNYGYTF. CDR3 in DNA: TGTGCCAGCAGCTTCAGAGCCTCTAACTATGGCTACACCTTC.

The chain carries TRBV6-5 and TRBJ1-2; tentative D call: TRBD1 (5 bases). CDR1 is MNHEY and CDR2 is SVGAGI in the germline V gene. The CDR3 sequence is 14 residues long. V gave up 6 bases and J gave up 8 bases, with 19 bases separating them. The CDR3 DNA sequence: TGTGCCAGCAGCCATCCCGGGGCCGGAGGCGGCTACACCTTC. Its translation: CASSHPGAGGGYTF.

Of note for this clone: The same CDR3 arises from other DNA sequences in this sample as well. V is TRBV30 and J is TRBJ2-6; D unresolved. Looked up from germline, CDR1 is GTSNPN and CDR2 is SVGIG (reference sequence). CDR3 length: 15 residues. Trimming removed 0 bases from V and 0 bases from J, with 6 bases in between. This CDR3 reads CAWSVGSSGANVLTF. The DNA of the CDR3 is TGTGCCTGGAGTGTGGGGTCCTCTGGGGCCAACGTCCTGACTTTC. The full variable domain, its missing parts supplied by reference TRBV30 and TRBJ2-6, is SQTIHQWPATLVQPVGSPLSLECTVEGTSNPNLYWYRQAAGRGLQLLFYSVGIGQISSEVPQNLSASRPQDRQFILSSKKLLLSDSGFYLCAWSVGSSGANVLTFGAGSRLTVL.

The rearrangement links TRBV29-1 to TRBJ2-1; 7 positions match TRBD2. Trimming took 3 bases from V and 3 from J; bases not matched to a gene: 5. The CDR3 spans 14 residues. Per the germline V gene, CDR1 is SQVTM and CDR2 is ANQGSEA. CDR3 in amino acids: CSVDPSGVYNEQFF. The CDR3 DNA reads TGCAGCGTTGACCCCAGCGGGGTCTACAATGAGCAGTTCTTC.

The CDR3, as DNA: TGTGCCAGCAGCTCTACCTCTGGGGCCAACGTCCTGACTTTC. It is translated as CASSSTSGANVLTF. J is TRBJ2-6 and V is TRBV7-9; D unresolved. V was pared by 4 bases and J by 0 bases, with 4 bases between. Germline CDR1 SEHNR, CDR2 FQNEAQ (reference sequence). The CDR3 consists of 14 residues. Full variable domain (missing parts from reference TRBV7-9 and TRBJ2-6): DTGVSQNPRHKITKRGQNVTFRCDPISEHNRLYWYRQTLGQGPEFLTYFQNEAQLEKSRLLSDRFSAERPKGSFSTLEIQRTEQGDSAMYLCASSSTSGANVLTFGAGSRLTVL.

The rearrangement uses TRBV25-1 and TRBJ1-5; 7 bases align to TRBD1. CDR1 is MGHDK and CDR2 is SYGVNS in the germline V gene. V lost 4 bases and J lost 4; bases outside the gene matches: 4. The length of the CDR3 is 14 residues. This chain's CDR3 is CASSGTGANQPQHF. The CDR3 bases are TGTGCCAGCAGTGGTACAGGGGCGAATCAGCCCCAGCATTTT.

The V and J genes are TRBV9 and TRBJ2-3; TRBD2 matches 7 bases. The length of the CDR3 is 16 residues. In germline, CDR1 is SGDLS, CDR2 YYNGEE. Unmatched junction bases numbered 8, after V lost 3 bases and J lost 1 base. CDR3 region: CASSDPRLAGTDTQYF. For the CDR3, the DNA is TGTGCCAGCAGCGACCCCAGACTAGCCGGCACAGATACGCAGTATTTT.

The chain combines TRBV9 with TRBJ2-2; perhaps TRBD2 as D (5 bases). Between the trimmed V and J ends, which lost 0 bases and 0 bases, there was a span of 9 bases. Germline CDR1 and CDR2: SGDLS and YYNGEE. The CDR3 has 16 amino acids. CDR3 residues: CASSVGGGSNTGELFF. For the CDR3, the DNA is TGTGCCAGCAGCGTAGGTGGCGGGTCGAACACCGGGGAGCTGTTTTTT.

V usage is TRBV29-1 and J usage is TRBJ2-7; tentative D call: TRBD1 (5 bases). Germline V gene lookup returns CDR1 SQVTM and CDR2 ANQGSEA. V lost 1 base, J lost 1 base, and 8 bases lay in between. The CDR3 extends over 13 amino acids. The CDR3 sequence is CSVEGRASYEQYF. CDR3 nucleotide sequence: TGCAGCGTTGAAGGCAGGGCTTCCTACGAGCAGTACTTC.

In this sample, this clone turned up a few times. The chain joins TRBV6-5 to TRBJ1-2, with D possibly matching TRBD1 (6 bases). Trimming pared 5 bases from V and 4 bases from J, leaving 11 bases between. CDR1 and CDR2 from the germline V gene are MNHEY and SVGAGI. The CDR3 totals 13 residues. The CDR3 sequence: CASSRTESYGYTF. Written as DNA, the CDR3 is TGTGCCAGCAGTCGGACAGAATCCTATGGCTACACCTTC.

The CDR3, as DNA: TGTGCCAGCACCACGAGGCTTTCGCGCACAGATACGCAGTATTTT. Translating gives CASTTRLSRTDTQYF. This rearrangement joins TRBV27 to TRBJ2-3, with D uncertain. In germline, CDR1 is MNHEY, CDR2 SMNVEV (reference sequence). This CDR3 has 15 amino acids. Deletions cut 7 bases from V and 1 base from J, with 15 bases between.

This clone has only a few counts. The V gene is TRBV18, the J gene TRBJ2-3; perhaps TRBD2 as D (6 bases). Trimming pared 2 bases from V and 3 bases from J, leaving 12 bases between. The germline gives CDR1 KGHSH, CDR2 LQKENI. The length of the CDR3 is 15 residues. DNA of the CDR3: TGTGCCAGCTCACCAGGTTTGCGGGGAACAGATACGCAGTATTTT. Residues: CASSPGLRGTDTQYF.

Only a few counts were recorded for this clone. The J gene is TRBJ2-1, the V gene TRBV7-3; no firm D call. The CDR3 is 15 residues long. Trimming removed 1 base from V and 2 bases from J, with 9 bases in between. The germline V gene has CDR1 SGHTA and CDR2 FQGTGA. Here the CDR3 reads CASSLRAVPYNEQFF. The CDR3 coding sequence is TGTGCCAGCAGCTTAAGGGCGGTGCCCTACAATGAGCAGTTCTTC.

This clone was observed a handful of times. V is TRBV10-3 and J is TRBJ2-1, with 10 bases lining up with TRBD2. CDR1 and CDR2 (germline): ENHRY, SYGVKD. The J segment lost 0 bases and the V segment lost 6 bases, leaving 11 bases of the junction unmatched. The CDR3 is 18 amino acids. The CDR3 nucleotides are TGTGCCATCAGATCGGTAGCGGGGGGAATTAGCTCCTACAATGAGCAGTTCTTC. This encodes CAIRSVAGGISSYNEQFF.

This chain joins TRBV30 and TRBJ2-5; D uncertain. This CDR3 comprises 12 residues. V was shortened by 3 bases and J by 7 bases, with 12 bases between the two germline ends. Germline CDR1 reads GTSNPN; CDR2 reads SVGIG (reference sequence). CDR3: CAWRGFSATQYF. In nucleotides, the CDR3 is TGTGCCTGGAGGGGATTCTCGGCGACCCAGTACTTC.

DNA for the CDR3: TGTGCCAGCAGTGACCCACGACAATCCTATAATTCACCCCTCCACTTT. Encoded protein: CASSDPRQSYNSPLHF. The chain carries TRBV25-1 and TRBJ1-6; no clear D gene. This CDR3 is built from 16 residues. Germline CDR1 reads MGHDK; CDR2 reads SYGVNS. Trimming cost V 3 bases and J 1 base, with 10 bases left between them.

This chain uses TRBV21-1 with TRBJ1-5; the table names TRBD1, a call not compared with the DNA. TRBV21-1 is noted as a pseudogene. The CDR3 runs 14 residues. The CDR3 DNA reads TGTGCCAGCAGCAAGAGCAGGGGGGACCAGCCCCAGCATTTT. It specifies CASSKSRGDQPQHF.

CDR3 coding DNA: TGTGCCAGCAGACCCGGACTGACGGATGGCTACACCTTC. This translates into CASRPGLTDGYTF. J is TRBJ1-2 and V is TRBV6-5; D remains unclear. Per the germline V gene, CDR1 is MNHEY and CDR2 is SVGAGI. V was pared by 6 bases and J by 6 bases, with 14 bases between. The CDR3 runs 13 residues.